Presented here are 20 T cell receptor beta chains from one specimen sequenced in a study of T cell repertoires in cytomegalovirus infection. Each CDR3 protein gets one entry after TCRdb re-called the reads with MiXCR. The sample carries hundreds of thousands of distinct CDR3 sequences, 20% to 25% recorded once. The sample comprised CD8+ T cells from PBMCs. These receptors were collected from a human donor in good health (CMV status not recorded). Some clones in this sample may be carry-over from other donors' samples.

This clonotype was seen more than once but under ten times. The genes are TRBV7-8 and TRBJ1-1, with D unclear. V was shortened by 5 bases and J by 1 base, with 5 bases between the two germline ends. Germline values: CDR1 SGHVS, CDR2 FQNEAQ. This CDR3 spans 12 amino acids. DNA for the CDR3: TGTGCCAGCAGCATGGCGAACACTGAAGCTTTCTTT. Its translation: CASSMANTEAFF.

This clonotype has a count of ten or more. The chain couples TRBV7-2 to TRBJ2-5, with 12 bases matching TRBD1. The CDR3 is 15 residues long. Germline CDR1 SGHTA, CDR2 FQGNSA. After removal of 5 bases from V and 4 bases from J, the junction contained 5 bases not matched to a gene. CDR3 sequence (DNA): TGTGCCAGCAGCCCGGGACAGGGGGCCCCAGAGACCCAGTACTTC. Its protein is CASSPGQGAPETQYF.

The CDR3 region is CSATRAGGNTQYF. In nucleotides, the CDR3 is TGCAGTGCTACCCGAGCGGGGGGTAATACGCAGTATTTT. The chain links TRBV20-1 to TRBJ2-3; 9 nucleotides align to TRBD2. This CDR3 spans 13 amino acids. J was trimmed by 7 bases and V by 4 bases; bases with no gene match: 6. Germline values: CDR1 DFQATT, CDR2 SNEGSKA (reference sequence).

In this sample, this clonotype turned up many times. The gene calls are TRBV7-6 and TRBJ2-7, with D perhaps assigned TRBD1 or TRBD2 (5 bases each). Trimming removed 4 bases from V and 2 bases from J, with 9 bases in between. Looked up from germline, CDR1 is SGHVS and CDR2 is FNYEAQ. CDR3 size: 13 residues. CDR3 nucleotides: TGTGCCAGCAGCTACGGGGCTACCTACGAGCAGTACTTC. It encodes CASSYGATYEQYF.

This clonotype was seen a handful of times. The V gene is TRBV29-1, the J gene TRBJ2-2; D not resolved. V was clipped by 6 bases and J by 6 bases, with 11 bases between them. CDR3 size: 12 residues. In germline, CDR1 is SQVTM, CDR2 ANQGSEA. The CDR3 nucleotides read TGCAGCGTAAGAGAGGTCGCCGGGGAGCTGTTTTTT. Translation gives CSVREVAGELFF.

The rearrangement links TRBV2 to TRBJ1-6; D is ambiguous. Germline values: CDR1 SNHLY, CDR2 FYNNEI. There are 14 residues in the CDR3. V was clipped by 7 bases and J by 3 bases, with 10 bases between them. This CDR3 is CASIEKSYNSPLHF. The CDR3 DNA follows: TGTGCCAGCATCGAGAAAAGCTATAATTCACCCCTCCACTTT.

In this sample, this clonotype turned up many times. The chain links TRBV7-8 to TRBJ2-5; 8 bases match TRBD1. The V gene's germline CDR1 is SGHVS and CDR2 FQNEAQ. CDR3 size: 17 residues. V lost 2 bases to trimming and J lost 3 bases; unmatched junction nucleotides: 11. CDR3 in amino acids: CASSLSSQGAGEETQYF. As DNA, the CDR3 is TGTGCCAGCAGCTTAAGTTCCCAGGGGGCAGGAGAAGAGACCCAGTACTTC.

This clonotype was recorded many times. This chain joins TRBV5-6 and TRBJ1-5; D may be TRBD1 (5 bases). This CDR3 region has 15 residues. Trimming removed 5 bases from V and 3 bases from J, with 15 bases in between. Germline CDR1 reads SGHDT; CDR2 reads YYEEEE. The DNA for the CDR3 is TGTGCCAGCAGTCGCTGGGGCAAAACCAATCAGCCCCAGCATTTT. Its protein is CASSRWGKTNQPQHF.

This clonotype was observed many times. The chain carries TRBV9 and TRBJ2-3; unclear D gene. V was clipped by 4 bases and J by 1 base, with 13 bases between them. The CDR3 loop spans 15 amino acids. CDR1 is SGDLS and CDR2 is YYNGEE in the germline V gene. The CDR3, as DNA: TGTGCCAGCAGCCTGGAAATAGGTCGCACAGATACGCAGTATTTT. This codes for CASSLEIGRTDTQYF.

This clonotype has more than one count but fewer than ten. The chain recombines TRBV5-5 with TRBJ2-6; D unresolved. The CDR3 sequence is 18 residues long. The V and J ends lost 0 bases and 1 base respectively, with 14 bases between them. CDR1 is SGHKS, CDR2 YYEKEE, per germline (reference sequence). The CDR3 loop is CASSLDVLAYSGANVLTF. CDR3 bases: TGTGCCAGCAGCTTGGACGTCCTGGCTTATTCTGGGGCCAACGTCCTGACTTTC.

In its sample, this clonotype was seen many times. The chain has TRBV28 and TRBJ2-4; weak D call: TRBD2 (7 bases). This CDR3 spans 16 amino acids. V gave up 2 bases and J gave up 8 bases, with 19 bases separating them. Germline-derived CDR1 and CDR2 are MDHEN and SYDVKM. Written as DNA, the CDR3 is TGTGCCAGCAGTTTACCCCCGGGGGGCGGGGTGGACATTCAGTACTTC. Translating it yields CASSLPPGGGVDIQYF. Based on the CDR3 plus reference TRBV28 and TRBJ2-4, the full variable domain is DVKVTQSSRYLVKRTGEKVFLECVQDMDHENMFWYRQDPGLGLRLIYFSYDVKMKEKGDIPEGYSVSREKKERFSLILESASTNQTSMYLCASSLPPGGGVDIQYFGAGTRLSVL.

The chain recombines TRBV7-9 with TRBJ2-1, with TRBD2 identical over 7 bases. The germline V gene encodes CDR1 SEHNR and CDR2 FQNEAQ (reference sequence). The ends lost 6 bases at V and 7 bases at J; junction bases unmatched: 15. This CDR3 is 16 amino acids long. The CDR3 region is CASRTSGTTIQNEQFF. The CDR3 DNA follows: TGTGCCAGCAGAACATCCGGGACTACGATACAGAATGAGCAGTTCTTC.

This clonotype was observed a single time. This chain connects TRBV2 to TRBJ1-6; tentative D call: TRBD1 (6 bases). The CDR3 spans 15 residues. Trimming took off 7 bases at V and 4 bases at J, with 14 bases between the two ends. Germline CDR1 and CDR2: SNHLY and FYNNEI. The CDR3 region is CASKPDSDYNSPLHF. The CDR3 nucleotides are TGTGCCAGCAAACCGGACAGTGATTATAATTCACCCCTCCACTTT.

This clonotype was detected ten times or more. V and J are TRBV28 and TRBJ2-3, with 8 nucleotides matching TRBD2. Unmatched junction bases numbered 9, after V lost 5 bases and J lost 2 bases. Germline V lookup: CDR1 MDHEN, CDR2 SYDVKM. The CDR3 contains 16 residues. DNA of the CDR3: TGTGCCAGCAGTAGCCTAGCGGGTCCTTCCACAGATACGCAGTATTTT. Encoded protein: CASSSLAGPSTDTQYF.

This clonotype was seen at least ten times. V gene TRBV7-2 combines with J gene TRBJ1-2; D unresolved. The germline gives CDR1 SGHTA, CDR2 FQGNSA. The CDR3 consists of 14 residues. Trimming removed 0 bases at V and 8 bases at J, with 13 bases between. CDR3 in amino acids: CASSLALEGWGYTF. CDR3 coding DNA: TGTGCCAGCAGCTTAGCGCTGGAGGGTTGGGGCTACACCTTC.

J is TRBJ1-5 and V is TRBV9; 7 positions agree with TRBD1. Trimming at V came to 0 bases and at J to 4 bases, leaving 4 bases not matched to a gene. The germline gives CDR1 SGDLS, CDR2 YYNGEE. The CDR3 has 15 amino acids. Here the CDR3 reads CASSVDAGGNQPQHF. DNA of the CDR3: TGTGCCAGCAGCGTAGACGCAGGGGGAAATCAGCCCCAGCATTTT.

This clonotype was seen only a few times. The chain couples TRBV19 to TRBJ2-1; possibly TRBD1 for D (5 bases). CDR3 length: 14 amino acids. Per germline, CDR1 LNHDA and CDR2 SQIVND (reference sequence). V gave up 5 bases and J gave up 4 bases, with 12 bases separating them. CDR3 coding DNA: TGTGCCAGTAGTCTCCAGGGTATTTACAATGAGCAGTTCTTC. As protein: CASSLQGIYNEQFF.

The chain is built from TRBV20-1 and TRBJ1-1; perhaps TRBD1 as D (5 bases). Trimming took off 0 bases at V and 6 bases at J, with 14 bases between the two ends. The CDR3 totals 14 residues. The germline V gene encodes CDR1 DFQATT and CDR2 SNEGSKA (reference sequence). DNA of the CDR3: TGCAGTGCTAGAGAGGGGGATAGTTACGCTGAAGCTTTCTTT. It codes for CSAREGDSYAEAFF.

This sequence joins TRBV10-1 and TRBJ1-2; the D gene is possibly TRBD1 (5 bases). The CDR3 consists of 15 residues. Deletions cut 6 bases from V and 2 bases from J, with 16 bases between. Germline assignment: CDR1 WNHNN and CDR2 SYGVQD (reference sequence). The CDR3 protein is CASSSGTPGNYGYTF. The CDR3 bases are TGCGCCAGCAGCTCGGGGACCCCTGGGAACTATGGCTACACCTTC.

In its sample, this clonotype was seen a few times. The chain employs TRBV5-6 and TRBJ2-1, with TRBD2 as a possible D gene (6 bases). The CDR3 is 11 amino acids. The ends were cut back, 3 bases at V and 10 bases at J, with 8 bases in the middle. The germline V gene has CDR1 SGHDT and CDR2 YYEEEE. The CDR3: CASSSGLEQFF. CDR3 DNA: TGTGCCAGCAGCTCCGGACTAGAGCAGTTCTTC.